One and the same sample provided the 25 T cell receptor beta chains below, sequenced in a study of blood T cell repertoires in COVID-19 (dated by TCRdb to about 2020). The library was obtained by the immunoSEQ multiplex PCR assay. TCRdb mirrors the immuneACCESS table, restricted to in-frame sequences. Some clones are absent from its copies; in checked studies, under half trace to an unresolved V gene, and the reason for the others is unknown. This sample lists over 200,000 clones; 84% were detected once. The biggest ten clones account for 1.8% of the sample. The specimen was PBMCs or T cells enriched from blood (not recorded which). The receptors come from a man between 60 and 75 years old who had recovered from COVID-19.

The count of this clone is one. This sequence joins TRBV5-6 and TRBJ2-5; possibly TRBD2 for D (7 bases). Trimming removed 2 bases at V and 0 bases at J, with 17 bases between. CDR1 and CDR2 (germline): SGHDT, YYEEEE. The CDR3 is 17 residues long. The DNA of the CDR3 is TGTGCCAGCAGCTTAGATAGGGGGGGATATTACCAAGAGACCCAGTACTTC. It translates to CASSLDRGGYYQETQYF.

This chain joins TRBV7-2 and TRBJ2-5, with TRBD1 matching 10 bases. CDR3 size: 14 residues. The V segment lost 4 bases and the J segment 8 bases; nucleotides outside the gene matches: 7. Germline V gene lookup returns CDR1 SGHTA and CDR2 FQGNSA. The CDR3 spells CASSSPGQGQTQYF. CDR3 bases: TGTGCCAGCAGCTCTCCGGGACAGGGGCAAACCCAGTACTTC.

The chain joins TRBV18 to TRBJ1-2, with D possibly TRBD1 on 6 matching bases. Germline V CDR1 and CDR2: KGHSH, LQKENI. The ends were cut back, 2 bases at V and 6 bases at J, with 10 bases in the middle. The length of the CDR3 is 13 residues. CDR3 DNA sequence: TGTGCCAGCTCACCAACACAGGGTGATGGCTACACCTTC. Its translation: CASSPTQGDGYTF.

The V call is TRBV5-8, the J call TRBJ2-6; 11 positions agree with TRBD1. Unmatched junction bases numbered 5, after V lost 2 bases and J lost 1 base. The CDR3 length is 18 residues. Germline-derived CDR1 and CDR2 are SGHTS and YDEGEE. CDR3 sequence reads: CASSFWTGGLSGANVLTF. CDR3 DNA: TGTGCCAGCAGCTTTTGGACAGGGGGCTTATCTGGGGCCAACGTCCTGACTTTC.

The V call is TRBV19, the J call TRBJ1-6; a possible D gene is TRBD1 (5 bases). Per germline, CDR1 LNHDA and CDR2 SQIVND (reference sequence). This CDR3 is 22 amino acids long. V lost 6 bases to trimming and J lost 8 bases, with 38 bases between them. CDR3 residues: CASSPGLYGRKGNPMNHSPLHF. Here the CDR3 DNA reads TGTGCCAGTAGCCCCGGTTTGTATGGGCGAAAGGGGAATCCCATGAATCATTCACCCCTCCACTTT.

The CDR3 DNA reads TGTGCCAGCAGCCTTAGCGGGGGGTGGGCAGATACGCAGTATTTT. Protein: CASSLSGGWADTQYF. The V and J genes are TRBV11-2 and TRBJ2-3; TRBD2 agrees at 10 bases. The CDR3 is made up of 15 amino acids. CDR1 SGHAT and CDR2 FQNNGV come from the germline V gene. Trimming took 5 bases from V and 4 from J; bases not matched to a gene: 6.

This chain links TRBV21-1 with TRBJ1-3. TRBV21-1 is tagged as a pseudogene. This CDR3 is built from 20 residues. As DNA, the CDR3 is TGTGCCAGCAGGACCTGGGGGGGCGCGTACCCCCCTCTCTCTGGAAACACCATATATTTT. It codes for CASRTWGGAYPPLSGNTIYF.

This clone was found a few times. The V and J genes are TRBV7-8 and TRBJ2-3, with 7 bases identical to TRBD2. CDR1 and CDR2 from the germline V gene are SGHVS and FQNEAQ. The trim removed 6 bases at V and 6 bases at J, leaving 3 bases unmatched. This CDR3 has 12 amino acids. The CDR3 region has the DNA TGTGCCAGCAGAACTAGCGCGGATACGCAGTATTTT. This translates into CASRTSADTQYF.

This rearrangement joins TRBV7-9 to TRBJ2-1; TRBD2 agrees at 8 bases. This CDR3 is built from 14 residues. V trimming: 0 bases; J trimming: 14 bases; junction bases outside the gene matches: 9. Germline CDR1 is SEHNR and CDR2 is FQNEAQ (reference sequence). DNA of the CDR3: TGTGCCAGCAGCTTAGCTTCGGCTAGCGGGTGGAAGTTCTTC. Translating gives CASSLASASGWKFF.

The J gene is TRBJ2-2, the V gene TRBV19; D possibly corresponds to TRBD2 (5 bases). Trimming stripped 4 bases from V and 5 bases from J, with 11 bases between. From germline, CDR1 is LNHDA and CDR2 SQIVND (reference sequence). CDR3 length: 14 residues. CDR3 nucleotide sequence: TGTGCCAGTAGTAAGAGGGAACGGACCGGGGAGCTGTTTTTT. This gives the protein CASSKRERTGELFF. Looking up the rest from reference TRBV19 and TRBJ2-2 gives the full variable domain: DGGITQSPKYLFRKEGQNVTLSCEQNLNHDAMYWYRQDPGQGLRLIYYSQIVNDFQKGDIAEGYSVSREKKESFPLTVTSAQKNPTAFYLCASSKRERTGELFFGEGSRLTVL.

The chain carries TRBV5-6 and TRBJ2-7; a possible D gene is TRBD1 (5 bases). V was trimmed by 4 bases and J by 2 bases, leaving 25 bases between them. Germline CDR1 and CDR2: SGHDT and YYEEEE. The CDR3 extends over 18 amino acids. In nucleotides, the CDR3 is TGTGCCAGCAGCACAAGGACCCTCCGAGACACAGGAACCTACGAGCAGTACTTC. Translation gives CASSTRTLRDTGTYEQYF. The whole variable domain, filled in from reference TRBV5-6 and TRBJ2-7, reads DAGVTQSPTHLIKTRGQQVTLRCSPKSGHDTVSWYQQALGQGPQFIFQYYEEEERQRGNFPDRFSGHQFPNYSSELNVNALLLGDSALYLCASSTRTLRDTGTYEQYFGPGTRLTVT.

The chain is built from TRBV4-3 and TRBJ2-1; 9 bases are shared with TRBD1. Looked up from germline, CDR1 is LGHNA and CDR2 is YSLEER. The CDR3 is 15 residues long. The ends lost 1 base at V and 6 bases at J; junction bases unmatched: 4. As DNA, the CDR3 is TGCGCCAGCAGCCAAGCAAGGGGACAGGGCAATGAGCAGTTCTTC. Residues: CASSQARGQGNEQFF.

This clone showed up just once. The chain employs TRBV5-8 and TRBJ2-4, with D possibly TRBD2 on 6 matching bases. The CDR3 totals 14 residues. CDR1 is SGHTS and CDR2 is YDEGEE in the germline V gene. V was clipped by 3 bases and J by 7 bases, with 14 bases between them. CDR3 region: CASSSSEGLNIQYF. The CDR3 DNA reads TGTGCCAGCAGCTCATCGGAGGGGCTTAACATTCAGTACTTC.

V usage is TRBV7-3 and J usage is TRBJ2-1; no reliable D call. CDR3 length: 12 amino acids. The V and J ends lost 2 bases and 6 bases respectively, with 5 bases between them. Germline assignment: CDR1 SGHTA and CDR2 FQGTGA. The CDR3 loop reads CASSLFGNEQFF. The CDR3 DNA follows: TGTGCCAGCAGCTTATTCGGCAATGAGCAGTTCTTC.

J is TRBJ2-7 and V is TRBV4-1; 16 nucleotides align to TRBD2. The CDR3 consists of 17 residues. From germline, CDR1 is MGHRA and CDR2 YSYEKL. V was clipped by 4 bases and J by 4 bases; unmatched bases: 7. The chain's CDR3 is CASSLGLAGGVSYEQYF. In DNA form, the CDR3 reads TGCGCCAGCAGCCTGGGACTAGCGGGGGGGGTTTCTTACGAGCAGTACTTC.

V is TRBV11-2 and J is TRBJ2-5, with 8 bases identical to TRBD1. Unmatched junction bases numbered 5, after V lost 4 bases and J lost 4 bases. The CDR3 covers 14 residues. Germline loops: CDR1 SGHAT, CDR2 FQNNGV. The CDR3 region has the DNA TGTGCCAGCAGCTCCAAGACAGGGGTAGAGACCCAGTACTTC. Translation gives CASSSKTGVETQYF.

The rearrangement uses TRBV7-9 and TRBJ1-2; TRBD1 aligns across 8 bases. CDR1 SEHNR and CDR2 FQNEAQ come from the germline V gene (reference sequence). Trimming removed 5 bases from V and 7 bases from J; junction bases left unmatched: 12. This CDR3 has 15 amino acids. The CDR3 DNA sequence: TGTGCCAGCAGCCCCCTGGACAGGGATATTCTTGGCTACACCTTC. Its translation: CASSPLDRDILGYTF.

The J gene is TRBJ1-4, the V gene TRBV15; D is unclear. The CDR3 consists of 14 residues. Germline assignment: CDR1 LNHNV and CDR2 YYDKDF (reference sequence). V lost 1 base and J lost 8, with 11 bases in between. CDR3 residues: CATSRGAPKEKLFF. In DNA form, the CDR3 reads TGTGCCACCAGCAGAGGGGCTCCGAAGGAAAAACTGTTTTTT.

The chain uses TRBV6-5 and TRBJ2-5; D is undetermined. With 5 bases removed from V and 4 bases from J, the gap between germline ends came to 8 bases. CDR3 length: 12 residues. The germline gives CDR1 MNHEY, CDR2 SVGAGI. CDR3 in DNA: TGTGCCAGCAGTACGACGGGAGAGACCCAGTACTTC. Translation: CASSTTGETQYF.

This clone was counted a single time. The chain combines TRBV11-2 with TRBJ2-1, with D unresolved. This CDR3 contains 15 residues. CDR1 SGHAT and CDR2 FQNNGV come from the germline V gene. V was clipped by 6 bases and J by 1 base, with 13 bases between them. DNA of the CDR3: TGTGCCAGCAGTTCTACCTTTACGTCCTACAATGAGCAGTTCTTC. Its translation is CASSSTFTSYNEQFF.

The chain is built from TRBV9 and TRBJ1-1; a possible D gene is TRBD1 (5 bases). This CDR3 is 12 amino acids long. Germline CDR1 reads SGDLS; CDR2 reads YYNGEE. Trimming cost V 3 bases and J 8 bases, with 11 bases left between them. CDR3 in amino acids: CASSEGSGEAFF. The CDR3, as DNA: TGTGCCAGCAGCGAGGGGTCCGGGGAAGCTTTCTTT.

V is TRBV7-9 and J is TRBJ2-3, with TRBD2 matching over 7 bases. The CDR3 is made up of 15 amino acids. J lost 4 bases, V lost 1 base, and 5 bases had no gene match. CDR1 SEHNR and CDR2 FQNEAQ come from the germline V gene (reference sequence). The CDR3 coding sequence is TGTGCCAGCAGCTTAGGCACTAGCGAGTCAGATACGCAGTATTTT. Residues: CASSLGTSESDTQYF.

The V gene is TRBV6-5, the J gene TRBJ1-1; 7 positions agree with TRBD1. CDR1 is MNHEY and CDR2 is SVGAGI in the germline V gene. The CDR3 loop spans 13 amino acids. J lost 0 bases, V lost 11 bases, and 6 bases had no gene match. The CDR3, as DNA: TGTGCCGGATCGACAGGGATGAACACTGAAGCTTTCTTT. As protein: CAGSTGMNTEAFF.

V is TRBV6-5 and J is TRBJ2-3; D possibly corresponds to TRBD2 (7 bases). The CDR3 consists of 15 residues. Germline lookup yields CDR1 MNHEY and CDR2 SVGAGI. V was pared by 0 bases and J by 2 bases, with 9 bases between. The CDR3 protein is CASSYSGGATDTQYF. Written as DNA, the CDR3 is TGTGCCAGCAGTTACTCAGGGGGGGCCACAGATACGCAGTATTTT.

The chain recombines TRBV4-3 with TRBJ2-3; D is uncertain. Trimming pared 2 bases from V and 5 bases from J, leaving 8 bases between. The CDR3 has 13 amino acids. The germline CDR1 and CDR2 sequences are LGHNA and YSLEER. The CDR3 sequence is CASSQSLVDTQYF. The CDR3 DNA reads as TGCGCCAGCAGCCAAAGCCTGGTAGATACGCAGTATTTT.